This T cell receptor (beta chain) was obtained from a study of shared clonotypes between healthy human individuals. Germline V lookup: CDR1 MNHEY, CDR2 SMNVEV (reference sequence). V was trimmed by 5 bases and J by 3 bases, leaving 14 bases between them. The CDR3 length is 15 residues. The naive CD8 fraction comprised CD45RO-negative cells positively selected for CCR7 and excluded terminally differentiated effector memory CD45RA+ cells. This table comes from immunoSEQ multiplex PCR, and its TCRdb copy is limited to in-frame clones, with some not included. The sample has 800,000 to 950,000 clones; roughly 96% are singletons.

Sequenced: naive CD8+ T cells sorted from blood. The V call is TRBV27, the J call TRBJ2-1; possible D gene TRBD2, 6 bases. The TCR originated in a man younger than 45 in good health. The CDR3 DNA reads TGTGCCAGCAGTCCTTACGTGGGGGGCTACAATGAGCAGTTCTTC. This gives the protein CASSPYVGGYNEQFF.